Shown below are 8 T cell receptor beta chains from a single sample sequenced in a study of T-cell memory formation after mild COVID-19. TCRdb reprocessed the 5' RACE reads with MiXCR, giving one entry per CDR3 protein. The sample has tens of thousands of distinct CDR3 sequences; around 10% are singletons. The material sequenced was PBMCs or a T cell subset sorted from them (not recorded which). The receptors originated from a man aged 18 to 29 who had mild COVID-19 (a few samples of this study predate the infection). Cell type and time point are not known.

This clonotype has just a few counts. J is TRBJ2-7 and V is TRBV4-1; TRBD1 matches 9 bases. V trimming: 2 bases; J trimming: 2 bases; junction bases outside the gene matches: 7. CDR3 size: 16 residues. Germline loops: CDR1 MGHRA, CDR2 YSYEKL. The CDR3: CASSQPRRDRAYEQYF. The CDR3 DNA reads TGCGCCAGCAGCCAACCTAGACGGGACAGGGCCTACGAGCAGTACTTC.

The table lists this clonotype with many counts. This chain connects TRBV15 to TRBJ2-5, with D tentatively TRBD2 (5 bases). Germline CDR1 reads LNHNV; CDR2 reads YYDKDF (reference sequence). The CDR3 extends over 15 amino acids. V was cut by 4 bases and J by 5 bases, with 17 bases left in between. CDR3 sequence reads: CATSNQFSPGETQYF. The CDR3 nucleotides read TGTGCCACCAGCAATCAGTTTTCCCCGGGGGAGACCCAGTACTTC.

The rearrangement links TRBV10-3 to TRBJ1-1, with D unclear. CDR1 is ENHRY and CDR2 is SYGVKD in the germline V gene. Trimming took 1 base from V and 1 from J, leaving 10 bases between them. The CDR3 sequence is 15 residues long. CDR3 amino acids: CAISEWQDTNTEAFF. For the CDR3, the DNA is TGTGCCATCAGTGAGTGGCAGGATACGAACACTGAAGCTTTCTTT.

The rearrangement joins TRBV11-2 to TRBJ2-5; the match to TRBD2 covers 7 bases. With V trimmed by 1 base and J by 5 bases, 10 bases remained unmatched. The CDR3 length is 16 residues. Germline-derived CDR1 and CDR2 are SGHAT and FQNNGV. Here the CDR3 reads CASSLGVGGLEETQYF. In DNA form, the CDR3 reads TGTGCCAGCAGCTTAGGGGTGGGAGGGTTAGAGGAGACCCAGTACTTC.

The CDR3 DNA is TGCGCCAGCAGCTTGAAAGAGACAGCCAACAATGAGCAGTTCTTC. Protein product: CASSLKETANNEQFF. The chain couples TRBV5-1 to TRBJ2-1; D is possibly TRBD1 (5 bases). Germline CDR1 SGHRS, CDR2 YFSETQ. V was pared by 1 base and J by 5 bases, with 13 bases between. This CDR3 has 15 residues. Together with reference TRBV5-1 and TRBJ2-1, the CDR3 gives the full variable domain: KAGVTQTPRYLIKTRGQQVTLSCSPISGHRSVSWYQQTPGQGLQFLFEYFSETQRNKGNFPGRFSGRQFSNSRSEMNVSTLELGDSALYLCASSLKETANNEQFFGPGTRLTVL.

V usage is TRBV15 and J usage is TRBJ1-2, with 10 bases identical to TRBD1. With 5 bases clipped from V and 8 bases from J, the junction kept 11 bases outside the gene matches. Germline V gene sequence: CDR1 LNHNV, CDR2 YYDKDF (reference sequence). The CDR3 sequence is 15 residues long. The CDR3 DNA reads as TGTGCCACCAGCGTACGTCCGGGACAGGGGCAAGGCTACACCTTC. It translates to CATSVRPGQGQGYTF.

The chain links TRBV7-2 to TRBJ2-5, with D hard to call. The CDR3 has 16 residues. V gave up 3 bases and J gave up 2 bases, with 16 bases separating them. CDR1 is SGHTA, CDR2 FQGNSA, per germline. CDR3 sequence: CASSLNPIELQETQYF. The CDR3 DNA follows: TGTGCCAGCAGCTTGAACCCAATTGAGTTACAAGAGACCCAGTACTTC.

The chain carries TRBV4-1 and TRBJ2-4, with D tentatively TRBD2 (5 bases). The germline V and J ends were trimmed by 0 bases and 9 bases, with 15 bases remaining between them. There are 15 residues in the CDR3. In germline, CDR1 is MGHRA, CDR2 YSYEKL. CDR3 sequence (DNA): TGCGCCAGCAGCCAAGATTTAGGGCGGGCCGGCATTCAGTACTTC. This gives the protein CASSQDLGRAGIQYF.